This TCR beta chain was documented in a study of human T cells and chemical hapten exposure. This clonotype was observed at least ten times. As yet, its antigen is unknown. Study-wide results and caveats: Alopecia was present in the donors, so their immune response may differ from healthy people's. In the PT1 data, expanded TCR counts showed a positive correlation with patch test score.

Time point in this sample: patch test 1, 2 weeks after DPC sensitization. Documented treatment: therapeutic diphenylcyclopropenone sensitization with weekly scalp DPC. One entry per CDR3 protein, called by TCRdb with MiXCR from the RACE reads. The sample includes just over 80,000 distinct CDR3 sequences, around 11% of them seen just once. The sample was whole blood, taken in connection with sensitization to the hapten diphenylcyclopropenone (DPC). The sequence came from a woman aged 50 to 65 with alopecia areata. Some clones in this sample may be carry-over from other donors' samples.

The CDR3 sequence: CASSLRTGSSRSGNTIYF. CDR3 DNA: TGTGCCAGCAGTTTGAGGACAGGGTCTTCCCGCTCTGGAAACACCATATATTTT. The chain carries TRBV6-5 and TRBJ1-3; 8 positions match TRBD1. Germline V gene data show CDR1 as MNHEY and CDR2 as SVGAGI. V gave up 4 bases and J gave up 0 bases; unmatched junction bases: 11. This CDR3 spans 18 amino acids.